The text below deals with one T cell receptor (beta chain). Its antigen is undetermined. The data are from a study of T cell responses to AZD1222 COVID-19 vaccine. Germline V gene sequence: CDR1 MNHEY, CDR2 SMNVEV (reference sequence). CDR3 length: 14 amino acids. The germline V and J ends were trimmed by 8 bases and 0 bases, with 11 bases remaining between them. Study-wide points: Among vaccine-associated CD4 TCRs, coverage spanned spike, with dominance at 160-218 and 743-854.

The method was immunoSEQ multiplex PCR; TCRdb's version includes in-frame clones alone and lacks a portion of them. The sample has approximately 120,000 clones, 90% seen once. This TCR was sampled from an adult in good health. This specimen consisted of peripheral blood, obtained on day 0 of AZD1222 vaccination. The gene calls are TRBV27 and TRBJ1-3, with a tentative D call TRBD1 (5 bases). CDR3 sequence (DNA): TGTGCCAGCGGGGGACTGAACTCTGGAAACACCATATATTTT. Translation gives CASGGLNSGNTIYF.